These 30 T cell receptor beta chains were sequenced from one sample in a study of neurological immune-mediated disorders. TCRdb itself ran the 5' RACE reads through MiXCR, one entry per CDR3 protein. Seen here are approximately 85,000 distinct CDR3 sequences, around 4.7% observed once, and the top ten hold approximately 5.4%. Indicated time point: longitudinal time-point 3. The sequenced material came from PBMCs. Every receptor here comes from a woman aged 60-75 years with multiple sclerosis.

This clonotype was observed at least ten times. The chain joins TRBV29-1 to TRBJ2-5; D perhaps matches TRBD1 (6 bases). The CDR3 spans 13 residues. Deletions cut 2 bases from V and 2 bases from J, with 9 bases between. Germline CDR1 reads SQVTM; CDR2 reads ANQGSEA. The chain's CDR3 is CSVEKGTQETQYF. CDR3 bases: TGCAGCGTTGAAAAGGGGACACAAGAGACCCAGTACTTC.

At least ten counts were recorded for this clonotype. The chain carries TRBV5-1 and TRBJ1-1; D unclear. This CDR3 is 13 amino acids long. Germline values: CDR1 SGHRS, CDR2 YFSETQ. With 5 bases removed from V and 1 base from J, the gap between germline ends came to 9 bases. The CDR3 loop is CASSRRQNTEAFF. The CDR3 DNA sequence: TGCGCCAGCAGTCGAAGACAGAACACTGAAGCTTTCTTT.

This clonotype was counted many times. The CDR3 reads CASSLNRNYGYTF. The CDR3 DNA sequence: TGTGCCAGCAGTTTAAACAGAAACTATGGCTACACCTTC. The chain joins TRBV27 to TRBJ1-2; D not certain. The germline V gene encodes CDR1 MNHEY and CDR2 SMNVEV (reference sequence). V was cut by 2 bases and J by 2 bases, with 6 bases left in between. CDR3 length: 13 residues.

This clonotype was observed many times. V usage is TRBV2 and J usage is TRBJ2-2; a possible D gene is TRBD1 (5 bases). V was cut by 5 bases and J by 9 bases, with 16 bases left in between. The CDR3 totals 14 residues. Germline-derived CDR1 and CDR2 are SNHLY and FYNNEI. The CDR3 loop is CASSPQGEGRELFF. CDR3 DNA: TGTGCCAGCAGTCCACAAGGGGAAGGGAGGGAGCTGTTTTTT.

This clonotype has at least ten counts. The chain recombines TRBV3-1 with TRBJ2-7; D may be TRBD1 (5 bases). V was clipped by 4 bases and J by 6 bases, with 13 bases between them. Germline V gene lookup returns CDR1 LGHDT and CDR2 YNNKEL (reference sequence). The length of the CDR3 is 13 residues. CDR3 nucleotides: TGTGCCAGCAGCCCTCGGACAATTGCCGAGCAGTACTTC. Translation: CASSPRTIAEQYF.

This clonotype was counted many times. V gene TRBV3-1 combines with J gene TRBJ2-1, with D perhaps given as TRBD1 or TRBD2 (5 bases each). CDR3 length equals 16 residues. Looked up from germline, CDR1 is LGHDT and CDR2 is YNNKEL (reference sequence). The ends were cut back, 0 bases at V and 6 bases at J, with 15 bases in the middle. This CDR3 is CASSQDGLLQVNEQFF. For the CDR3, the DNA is TGTGCCAGCAGCCAAGATGGACTTTTACAGGTCAATGAGCAGTTCTTC.

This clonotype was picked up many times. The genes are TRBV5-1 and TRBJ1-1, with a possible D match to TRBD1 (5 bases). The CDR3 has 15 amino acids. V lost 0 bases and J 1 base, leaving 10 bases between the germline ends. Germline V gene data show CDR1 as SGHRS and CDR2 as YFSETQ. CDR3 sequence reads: CASSLASGGNTEAFF. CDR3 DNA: TGCGCCAGCAGCTTGGCCTCTGGGGGGAACACTGAAGCTTTCTTT.

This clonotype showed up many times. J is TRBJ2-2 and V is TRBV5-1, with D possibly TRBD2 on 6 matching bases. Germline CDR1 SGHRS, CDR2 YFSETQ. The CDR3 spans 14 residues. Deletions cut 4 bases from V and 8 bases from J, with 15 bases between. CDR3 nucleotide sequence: TGCGCCAGCAGCCCCGGGAGCCCTGAAGGGGAGCTGTTTTTT. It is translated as CASSPGSPEGELFF.

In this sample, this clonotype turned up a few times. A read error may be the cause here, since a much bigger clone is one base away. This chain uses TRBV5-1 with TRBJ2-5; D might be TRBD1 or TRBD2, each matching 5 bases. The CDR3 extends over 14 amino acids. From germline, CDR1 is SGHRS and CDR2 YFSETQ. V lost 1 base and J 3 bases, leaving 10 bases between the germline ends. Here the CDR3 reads CASSLCQGEETQYF. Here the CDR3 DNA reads TGCGCCAGCAGCTTGTGCCAGGGAGAAGAGACCCAGTACTTC. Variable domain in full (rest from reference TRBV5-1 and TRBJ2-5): KAGVTQTPRYLIKTRGQQVTLSCSPISGHRSVSWYQQTPGQGLQFLFEYFSETQRNKGNFPGRFSGRQFSNSRSEMNVSTLELGDSALYLCASSLCQGEETQYFGPGTRLLVL.

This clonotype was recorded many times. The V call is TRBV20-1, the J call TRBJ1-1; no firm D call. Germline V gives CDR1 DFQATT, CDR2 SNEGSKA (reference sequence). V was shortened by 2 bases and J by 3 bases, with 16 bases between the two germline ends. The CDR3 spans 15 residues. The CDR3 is CSARFAGTRDTEAFF. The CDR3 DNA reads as TGCAGTGCTAGATTCGCCGGAACGAGGGACACTGAAGCTTTCTTT.

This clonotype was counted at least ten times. CDR3 amino acids: CASSQDGGGDRRAFF. The CDR3 DNA follows: TGCGCCAGCAGCCAAGATGGGGGGGGGGATAGGAGAGCTTTCTTT. The chain carries TRBV4-1 and TRBJ1-1; tentative D call: TRBD1 (5 bases). V was cut by 0 bases and J by 10 bases, with 18 bases left in between. This CDR3 is built from 15 residues. Germline assignment: CDR1 MGHRA and CDR2 YSYEKL.

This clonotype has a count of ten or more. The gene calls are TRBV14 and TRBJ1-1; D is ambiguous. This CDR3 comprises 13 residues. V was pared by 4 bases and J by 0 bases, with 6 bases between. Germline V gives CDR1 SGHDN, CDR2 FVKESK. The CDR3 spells CASSPNLNTEAFF. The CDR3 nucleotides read TGTGCCAGCAGCCCAAATTTGAACACTGAAGCTTTCTTT.

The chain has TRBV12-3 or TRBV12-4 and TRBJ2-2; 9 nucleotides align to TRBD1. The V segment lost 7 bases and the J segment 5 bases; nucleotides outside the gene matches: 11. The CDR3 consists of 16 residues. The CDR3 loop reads CASTLGVGQGTGELFF. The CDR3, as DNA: TGTGCCAGCACCCTTGGGGTGGGACAGGGAACCGGGGAGCTGTTTTTT.

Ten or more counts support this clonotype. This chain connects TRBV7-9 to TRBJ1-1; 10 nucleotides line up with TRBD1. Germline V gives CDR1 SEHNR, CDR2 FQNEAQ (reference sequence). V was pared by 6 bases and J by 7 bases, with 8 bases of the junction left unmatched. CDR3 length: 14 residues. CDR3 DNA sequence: TGTGCCAGCAGTCTCGACAGGGGGCGGAATGAAGCTTTCTTT. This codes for CASSLDRGRNEAFF.

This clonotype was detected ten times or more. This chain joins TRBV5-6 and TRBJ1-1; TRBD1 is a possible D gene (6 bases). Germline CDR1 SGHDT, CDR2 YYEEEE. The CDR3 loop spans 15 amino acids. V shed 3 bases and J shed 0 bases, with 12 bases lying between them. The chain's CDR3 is CASSSLDSMNTEAFF. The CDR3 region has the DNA TGTGCCAGCAGCTCCCTGGACAGTATGAACACTGAAGCTTTCTTT.

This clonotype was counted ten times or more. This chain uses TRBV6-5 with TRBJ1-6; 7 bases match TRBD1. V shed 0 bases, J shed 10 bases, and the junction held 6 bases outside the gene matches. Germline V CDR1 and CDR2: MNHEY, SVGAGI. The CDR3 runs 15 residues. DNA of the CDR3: TGTGCCAGCAGTTACTCGAACAGGGGAAACTCACCCCTCCACTTT. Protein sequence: CASSYSNRGNSPLHF.

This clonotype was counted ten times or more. The CDR3 sequence: CSALRPEGSYEQYF. DNA for the CDR3: TGCAGTGCTTTAAGACCTGAGGGCTCCTACGAGCAGTACTTC. V is TRBV20-1 and J is TRBJ2-7, with D perhaps TRBD2 (5 bases). Germline-derived CDR1 and CDR2 are DFQATT and SNEGSKA (reference sequence). V lost 5 bases to trimming and J lost 0 bases, with 14 bases between them. This CDR3 spans 14 amino acids.

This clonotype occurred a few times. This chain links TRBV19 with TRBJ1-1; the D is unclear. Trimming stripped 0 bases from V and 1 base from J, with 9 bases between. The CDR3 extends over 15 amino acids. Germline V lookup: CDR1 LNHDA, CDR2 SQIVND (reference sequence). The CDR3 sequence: CASSIDTVSNTEAFF. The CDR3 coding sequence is TGTGCCAGTAGTATAGATACTGTATCGAACACTGAAGCTTTCTTT.

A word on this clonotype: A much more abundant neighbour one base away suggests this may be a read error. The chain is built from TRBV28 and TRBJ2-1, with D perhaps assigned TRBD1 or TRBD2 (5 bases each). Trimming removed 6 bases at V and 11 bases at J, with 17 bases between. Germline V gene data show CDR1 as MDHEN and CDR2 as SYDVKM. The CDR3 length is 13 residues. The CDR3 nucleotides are TGTGCCAGCAGCCCGGGGACCATGTTTCAGCAGTTCTTC. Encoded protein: CASSPGTMFQQFF. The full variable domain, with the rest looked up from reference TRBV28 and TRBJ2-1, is DVKVTQSSRYLVKRTGEKVFLECVQDMDHENMFWYRQDPGLGLRLIYFSYDVKMKEKGDIPEGYSVSREKKERFSLILESASTNQTSMYLCASSPGTMFQQFFGPGTRLTVL.

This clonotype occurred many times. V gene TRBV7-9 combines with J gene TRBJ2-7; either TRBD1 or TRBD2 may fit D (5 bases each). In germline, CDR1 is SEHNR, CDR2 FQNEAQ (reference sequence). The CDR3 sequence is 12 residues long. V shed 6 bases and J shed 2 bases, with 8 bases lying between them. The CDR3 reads CASREGTYEQYF. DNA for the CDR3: TGTGCCAGCAGAGAGGGGACCTACGAGCAGTACTTC.

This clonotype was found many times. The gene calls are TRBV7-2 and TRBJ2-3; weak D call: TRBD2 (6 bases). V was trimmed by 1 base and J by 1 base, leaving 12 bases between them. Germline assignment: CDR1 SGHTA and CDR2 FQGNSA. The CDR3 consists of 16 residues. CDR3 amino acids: CASSLDSGVGTDTQYF. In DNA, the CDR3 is TGTGCCAGCAGCTTAGACTCGGGGGTCGGCACAGATACGCAGTATTTT.

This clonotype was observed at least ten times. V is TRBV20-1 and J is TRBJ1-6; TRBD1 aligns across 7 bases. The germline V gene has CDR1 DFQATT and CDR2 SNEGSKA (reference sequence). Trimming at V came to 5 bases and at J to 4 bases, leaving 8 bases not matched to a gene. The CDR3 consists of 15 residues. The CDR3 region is CSAFSGGQYNSPLHF. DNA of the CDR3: TGCAGTGCTTTCTCGGGGGGACAGTATAATTCACCCCTCCACTTT.

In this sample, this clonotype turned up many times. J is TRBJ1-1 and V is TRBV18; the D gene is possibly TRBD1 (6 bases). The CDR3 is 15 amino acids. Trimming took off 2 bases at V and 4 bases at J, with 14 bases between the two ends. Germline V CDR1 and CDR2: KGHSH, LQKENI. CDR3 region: CASSPTKQGSTEAFF. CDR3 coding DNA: TGTGCCAGCTCACCAACAAAACAGGGCTCCACTGAAGCTTTCTTT.

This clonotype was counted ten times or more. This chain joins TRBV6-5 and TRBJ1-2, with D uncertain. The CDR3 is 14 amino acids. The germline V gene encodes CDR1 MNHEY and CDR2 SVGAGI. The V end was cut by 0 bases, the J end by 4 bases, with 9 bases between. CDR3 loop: CASSYSSRSYGYTF. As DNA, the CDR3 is TGTGCCAGCAGTTACTCGTCTCGCAGCTATGGCTACACCTTC.

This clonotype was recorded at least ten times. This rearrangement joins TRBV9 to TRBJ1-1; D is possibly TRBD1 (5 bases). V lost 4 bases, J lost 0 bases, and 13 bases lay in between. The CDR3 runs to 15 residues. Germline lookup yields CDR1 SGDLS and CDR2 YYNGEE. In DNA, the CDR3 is TGTGCCAGCAGCCTATCCGGGGCCATGAACACTGAAGCTTTCTTT. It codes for CASSLSGAMNTEAFF.

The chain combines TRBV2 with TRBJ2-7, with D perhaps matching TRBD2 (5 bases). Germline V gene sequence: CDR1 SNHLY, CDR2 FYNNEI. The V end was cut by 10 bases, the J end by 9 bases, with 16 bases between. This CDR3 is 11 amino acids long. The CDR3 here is CATKSGGWQYF. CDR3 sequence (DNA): TGTGCCACCAAAAGCGGTGGGTGGCAGTACTTC.

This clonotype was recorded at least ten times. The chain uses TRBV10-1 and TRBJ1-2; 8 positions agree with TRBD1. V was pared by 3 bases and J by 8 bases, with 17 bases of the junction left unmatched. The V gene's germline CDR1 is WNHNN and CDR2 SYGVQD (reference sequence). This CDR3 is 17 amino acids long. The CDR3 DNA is TGCGCCAGCAGTGAATCCACCGGAGCCAGGGGGCTTCGAGGCTACACCTTC. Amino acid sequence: CASSESTGARGLRGYTF.

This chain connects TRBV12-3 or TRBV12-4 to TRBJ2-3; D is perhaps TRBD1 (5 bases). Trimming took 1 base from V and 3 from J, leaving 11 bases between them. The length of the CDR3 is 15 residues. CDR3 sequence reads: CASSLGGANTDTQYF. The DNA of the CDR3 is TGTGCCAGCAGTTTAGGGGGCGCAAATACAGATACGCAGTATTTT.

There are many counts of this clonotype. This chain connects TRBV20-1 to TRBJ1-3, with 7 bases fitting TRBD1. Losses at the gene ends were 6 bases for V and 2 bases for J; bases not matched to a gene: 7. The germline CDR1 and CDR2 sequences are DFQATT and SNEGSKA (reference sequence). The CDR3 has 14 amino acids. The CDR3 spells CSARDDRAGNTIYF. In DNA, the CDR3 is TGCAGTGCCCGCGACGACAGGGCTGGAAACACCATATATTTT.

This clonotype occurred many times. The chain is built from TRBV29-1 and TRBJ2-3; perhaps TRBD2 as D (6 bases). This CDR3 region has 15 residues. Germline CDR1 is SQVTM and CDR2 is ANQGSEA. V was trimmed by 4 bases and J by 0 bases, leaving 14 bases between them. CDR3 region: CSVARTTSSTDTQYF. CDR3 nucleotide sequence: TGCAGCGTTGCCAGGACTACCTCTAGCACAGATACGCAGTATTTT.